The present TCR beta chain was sequenced within a study of OX40 agonist ivuxolimab in advanced cancers. Study-wide background: Each dose-escalation patient presented with hepatocellular carcinoma, melanoma, renal cell or head and neck cancer. Participants averaged roughly 57 years of age (range about 23 to 80) and were roughly 80% male.

With respect to this clone: Its target is not known.

Regarding the study as a whole: Dose levels from 0.1 to 3.0 mg/kg saw CD4+ and CD8+ blood T cells expand clonally by week 6. In the 0.1-3.0 mg/kg groups, partial responders showed among the lowest expansion.

Trimming removed 0 bases at V and 4 bases at J, with 10 bases between. The germline V gene encodes CDR1 MRHNA and CDR2 SNTAGT. This CDR3 has 15 residues. Profiling relied on immunoSEQ multiplex PCR, and the TCRdb table lists in-frame clones only, not all of them. This sample has fewer than 85,000 clones, with roughly 78% found just once. This receptor was identified in an adult with an advanced solid tumor such as melanoma, head and neck, liver or kidney cancer. The material was CD4+ or CD8+ T cells sorted from blood, obtained in a trial of the OX40 agonist ivuxolimab. The V and J genes are TRBV6-4 and TRBJ2-1; the D call may be TRBD1 or TRBD2 (6 bases each). The CDR3 here is CASSDSGGRYNEQFF. The CDR3 region has the DNA TGTGCCAGCAGTGACTCGGGGGGCCGGTACAATGAGCAGTTCTTC.